The TCR beta chain under discussion was sequenced for a study of OX40 agonist ivuxolimab in advanced cancers. About the full investigation: Ivuxolimab was a fully human IgG2 agonistic monoclonal antibody targeting the costimulatory receptor OX40 (CD134). Intravenous ivuxolimab was administered to patients every 2 weeks at six dose levels: 0.01, 0.1, 0.3, 1.5, 3 and 10 mg/kg. Among the 52 dose-escalation patients, about 20 had hepatocellular carcinoma, roughly 15 melanoma, 9 renal cell carcinoma and 9 head and neck cancer. The dose-escalation cohort was 80% to 90% male with a mean age of about 54 years, ranging from roughly 20 to 85. Patients were allowed to have had prior anti-PD-1, anti-PD-L1 or anti-CTLA-4 therapy, and 40% of the dose-escalation patients had been treated with checkpoint inhibitors. Partial responses occurred in three dose-escalation patients: two with cutaneous melanoma and one with hepatocellular carcinoma. The purpose of peripheral TCRbeta sequencing was to test whether ivuxolimab changed TCR sequence diversity and led to clonal T-cell expansion. The paper covers the monotherapy dose-escalation part of the phase I ivuxolimab trial, which included N of about 51 patients.

Patients with autoimmune disease history or receiving systemic immunosuppression were excluded from the trial. Peripheral blood for TCR sequencing was collected from all dose cohorts at baseline, on cycle 4 day 1, and on cycle 7 day 1. The samples were taken from a phase I, first-in-human, multicenter, open-label dose-escalation trial of ivuxolimab. Adults with locally advanced or metastatic head and neck squamous cell, hepatocellular, melanoma or renal cell carcinoma were enrolled in the trial. Before TCR sequencing, CD4+ and CD8+ T cells were separately sorted from peripheral blood. Genomic DNA was isolated from the sorted cells so that the TCRbeta CDR3 region could be sequenced. The immunoSEQ Assay was used to sequence the TCRbeta CDR3 regions. TCRdb carries this immuneACCESS record with in-frame sequences only. Its versions omit some clonotypes, under half of them owing to an unresolved V gene in the studies checked, with the rest unexplained. Across this sample there are approximately 20,000 clones, with 65% to 80% seen only once. In total, the top ten clones hold 8.5% to 10% of the sample.

With respect to this clone: Its recognized antigen is unknown. No much larger clone is present one base from it, and per-base qualities are unavailable.

From the cysteine through the phenylalanine, the CDR3 covers 12 amino acids. Here the CDR3 DNA is all that survives: 36 bases in frame from base 1. The junction carries 16 bases between V and J, which are trimmed by 7 bases and 10 bases respectively. In the germline V gene, CDR1 corresponds to MNHNS and CDR2 to SASEGT. Paper-wide results and their limitations: In partial responders in the 0.1-3.0 mg/kg groups, normalized peripheral clonal expansion was found to be among the lowest, especially among CD8+ T cells. Low levels of normalized T-cell clonal expansion were also seen in some patients who did not respond. At doses from 0.1 to 3.0 mg/kg, clonal expansion was seen in both CD4+ and CD8+ blood T cells between baseline and week 6. After ivuxolimab, expanded clones were on average more numerous among CD8+ T cells than among CD4+ T cells. Antigen specificity was not determined for the clonally expanded peripheral T cells.

This receptor was taken from an adult with an advanced solid tumor such as melanoma, head and neck, liver or kidney cancer. The sample consisted of CD4+ or CD8+ T cells sorted from blood, taken in a trial of the OX40 agonist ivuxolimab. The chain is encoded by TRBV6-1 joined to TRBJ1-1; no confident D gene assignment can be made. The nucleotide sequence reads TGTGCCAGCATCCAAGACTCTGTGGGAGCTTTCTTT. Its amino acids are CASIQDSVGAFF.